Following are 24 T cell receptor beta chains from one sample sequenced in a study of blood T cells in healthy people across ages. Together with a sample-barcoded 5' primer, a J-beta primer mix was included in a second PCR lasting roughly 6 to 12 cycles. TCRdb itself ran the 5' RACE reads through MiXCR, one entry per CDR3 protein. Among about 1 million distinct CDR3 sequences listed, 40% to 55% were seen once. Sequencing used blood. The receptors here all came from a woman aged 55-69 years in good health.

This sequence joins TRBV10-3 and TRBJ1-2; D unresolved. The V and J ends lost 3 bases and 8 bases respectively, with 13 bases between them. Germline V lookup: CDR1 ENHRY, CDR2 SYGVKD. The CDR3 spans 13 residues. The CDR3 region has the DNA TGTGCCATCAGTGAAGGGATAGGGAACGGCTACACCTTC. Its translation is CAISEGIGNGYTF.

The CDR3 spells CASSQEWPRDTQYF. The DNA for the CDR3 is TGCGCCAGCAGCCAAGAGTGGCCCAGAGATACGCAGTATTTT. V usage is TRBV4-1 and J usage is TRBJ2-3; D gene unclear. V lost 0 bases and J lost 5, with 9 bases in between. Per germline, CDR1 MGHRA and CDR2 YSYEKL. The CDR3 runs to 14 residues.

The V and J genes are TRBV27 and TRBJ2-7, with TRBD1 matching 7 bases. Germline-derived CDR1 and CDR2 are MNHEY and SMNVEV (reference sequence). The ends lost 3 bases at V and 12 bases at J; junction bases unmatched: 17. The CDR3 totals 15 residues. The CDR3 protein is CASSFIGGAVPLTYF. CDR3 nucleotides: TGTGCCAGCAGTTTCATAGGGGGCGCGGTGCCCCTAACGTACTTC.

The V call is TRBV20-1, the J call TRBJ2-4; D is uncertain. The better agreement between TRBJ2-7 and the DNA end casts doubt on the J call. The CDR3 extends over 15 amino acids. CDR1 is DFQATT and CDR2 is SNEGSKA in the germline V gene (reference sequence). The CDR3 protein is CSARDPASILNEQYF. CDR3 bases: TGCAGTGCTAGAGATCCAGCGTCCATTCTGAACGAGCAGTACTTC.

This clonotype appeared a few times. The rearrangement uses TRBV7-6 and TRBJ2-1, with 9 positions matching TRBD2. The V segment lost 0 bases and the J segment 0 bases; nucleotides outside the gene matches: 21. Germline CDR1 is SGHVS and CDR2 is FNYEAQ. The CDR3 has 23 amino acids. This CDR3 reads CASSLALGSGAGGPLSSYNEQFF. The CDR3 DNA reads TGTGCCAGCAGCTTAGCGTTGGGTTCAGGAGCGGGAGGTCCTCTTAGCTCCTACAATGAGCAGTTCTTC.

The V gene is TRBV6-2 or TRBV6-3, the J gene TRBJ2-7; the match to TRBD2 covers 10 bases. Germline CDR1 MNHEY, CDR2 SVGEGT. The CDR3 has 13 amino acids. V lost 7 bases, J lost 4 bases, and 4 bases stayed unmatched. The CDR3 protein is CASTLAGVYEQYF. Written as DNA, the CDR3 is TGTGCCAGCACCCTAGCGGGAGTTTACGAGCAGTACTTC.

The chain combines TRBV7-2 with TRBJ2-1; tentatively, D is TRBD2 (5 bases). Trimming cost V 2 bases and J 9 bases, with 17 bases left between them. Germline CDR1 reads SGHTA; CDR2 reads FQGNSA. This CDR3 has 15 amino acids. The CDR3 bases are TGTGCCAGCAGCTTAAGGCTTGGGAACCGGGGTGAGCAGTTCTTC. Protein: CASSLRLGNRGEQFF.

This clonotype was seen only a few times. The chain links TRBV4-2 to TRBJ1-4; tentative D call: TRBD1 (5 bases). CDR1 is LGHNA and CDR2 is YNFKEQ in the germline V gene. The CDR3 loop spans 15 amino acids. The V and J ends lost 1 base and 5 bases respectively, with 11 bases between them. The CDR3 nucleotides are TGTGCCAGCAGCCAAGGTCCAGGGCGGAATGAAAAACTGTTTTTT. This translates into CASSQGPGRNEKLFF.

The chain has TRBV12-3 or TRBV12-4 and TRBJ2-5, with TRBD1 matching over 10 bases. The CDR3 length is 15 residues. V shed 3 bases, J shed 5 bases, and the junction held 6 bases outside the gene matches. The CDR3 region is CASSFSGGQGETQYF. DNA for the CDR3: TGTGCCAGCAGTTTTTCAGGGGGACAGGGGGAGACCCAGTACTTC.

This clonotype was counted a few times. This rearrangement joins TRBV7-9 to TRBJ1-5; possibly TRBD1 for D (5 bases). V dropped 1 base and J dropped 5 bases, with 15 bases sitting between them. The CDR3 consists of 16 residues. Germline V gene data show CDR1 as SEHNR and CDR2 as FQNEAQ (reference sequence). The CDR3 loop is CASSLGDYGGYQPQHF. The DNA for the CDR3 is TGTGCCAGCAGCTTAGGGGACTATGGTGGATATCAGCCCCAGCATTTT.

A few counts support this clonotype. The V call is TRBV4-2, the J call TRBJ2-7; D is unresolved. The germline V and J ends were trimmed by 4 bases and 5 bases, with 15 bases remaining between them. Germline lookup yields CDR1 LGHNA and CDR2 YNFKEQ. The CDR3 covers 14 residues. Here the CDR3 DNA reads TGTGCCAGCAGCCCCGAAGACGACCGAAACGAGCAGTACTTC. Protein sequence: CASSPEDDRNEQYF.

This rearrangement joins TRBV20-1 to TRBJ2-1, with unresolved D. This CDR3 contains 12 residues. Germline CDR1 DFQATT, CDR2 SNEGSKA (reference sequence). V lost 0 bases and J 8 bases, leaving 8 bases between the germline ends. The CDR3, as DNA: TGCAGTGCTAGAGATCCCCGGGATGAGCAGTTCTTC. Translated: CSARDPRDEQFF.

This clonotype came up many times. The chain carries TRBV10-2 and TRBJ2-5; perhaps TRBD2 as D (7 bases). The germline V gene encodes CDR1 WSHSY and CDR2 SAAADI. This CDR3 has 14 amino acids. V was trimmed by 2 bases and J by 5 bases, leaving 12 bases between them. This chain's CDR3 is CASSERGATETQYF. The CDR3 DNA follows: TGCGCCAGCAGTGAGCGGGGGGCGACGGAGACCCAGTACTTC.

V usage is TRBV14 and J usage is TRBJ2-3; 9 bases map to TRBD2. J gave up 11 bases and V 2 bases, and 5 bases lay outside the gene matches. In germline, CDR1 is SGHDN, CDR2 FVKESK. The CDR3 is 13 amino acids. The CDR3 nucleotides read TGTGCCAGCAGCCAAAGCCTAGCGGGATGGCAGTATTTT. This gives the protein CASSQSLAGWQYF. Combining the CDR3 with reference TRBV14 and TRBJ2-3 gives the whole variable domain EAGVTQFPSHSVIEKGQTVTLRCDPISGHDNLYWYRRVMGKEIKFLLHFVKESKQDESGMPNNRFLAERTGGTYSTLKVQPAELEDSGVYFCASSQSLAGWQYFGPGTRLTVL.

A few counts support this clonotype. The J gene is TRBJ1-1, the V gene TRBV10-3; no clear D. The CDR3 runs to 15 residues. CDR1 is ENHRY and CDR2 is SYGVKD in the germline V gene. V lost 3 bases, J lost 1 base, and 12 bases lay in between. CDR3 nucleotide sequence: TGTGCCATCAGTGATGTGGGCGGGTCGAACACTGAAGCTTTCTTT. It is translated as CAISDVGGSNTEAFF.

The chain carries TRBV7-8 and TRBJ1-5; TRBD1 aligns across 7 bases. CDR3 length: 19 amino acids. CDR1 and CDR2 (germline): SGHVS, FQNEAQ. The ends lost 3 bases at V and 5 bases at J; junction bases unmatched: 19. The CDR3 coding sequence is TGTGCCAGCAGCTTCGGGTACCTCCCGGGACAGAAAATTTATCAGCCCCAGCATTTT. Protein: CASSFGYLPGQKIYQPQHF.

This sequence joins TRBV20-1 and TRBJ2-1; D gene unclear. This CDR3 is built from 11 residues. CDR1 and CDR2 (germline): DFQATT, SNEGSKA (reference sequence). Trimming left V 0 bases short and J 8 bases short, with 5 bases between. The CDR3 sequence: CSARDPDEQFF. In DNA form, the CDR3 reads TGCAGTGCTAGAGATCCGGATGAGCAGTTCTTC.

CDR3 DNA: TGCAGCGTTCGGGCAGGGGCCAATCAGCCCCAGCATTTT. Its translation: CSVRAGANQPQHF. The rearrangement joins TRBV29-1 to TRBJ1-5; D is possibly TRBD1 (6 bases). CDR3 length: 13 residues. V was shortened by 5 bases and J by 3 bases, with 11 bases between the two germline ends. Germline loops: CDR1 SQVTM, CDR2 ANQGSEA.

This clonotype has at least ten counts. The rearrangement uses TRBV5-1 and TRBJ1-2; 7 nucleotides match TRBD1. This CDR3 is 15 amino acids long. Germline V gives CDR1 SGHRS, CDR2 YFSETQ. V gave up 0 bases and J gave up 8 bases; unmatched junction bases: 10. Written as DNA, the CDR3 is TGCGCCAGCAGCTTGGCCGTAGGGGGCCGCAACGGCTACACCTTC. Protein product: CASSLAVGGRNGYTF.

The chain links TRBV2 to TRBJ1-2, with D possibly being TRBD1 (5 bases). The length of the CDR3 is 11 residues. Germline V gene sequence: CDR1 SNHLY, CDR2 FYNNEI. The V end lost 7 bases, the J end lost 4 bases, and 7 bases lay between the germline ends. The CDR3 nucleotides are TGTGCCAGCAAGCAGGGCTATGGCTACACCTTC. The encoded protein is CASKQGYGYTF.

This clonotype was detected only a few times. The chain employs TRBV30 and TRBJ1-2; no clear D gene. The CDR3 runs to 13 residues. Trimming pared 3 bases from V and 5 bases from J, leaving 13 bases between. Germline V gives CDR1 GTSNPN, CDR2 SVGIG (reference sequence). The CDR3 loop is CAWSMGTTYGYTF. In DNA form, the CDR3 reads TGTGCCTGGAGCATGGGAACAACATATGGCTACACCTTC.

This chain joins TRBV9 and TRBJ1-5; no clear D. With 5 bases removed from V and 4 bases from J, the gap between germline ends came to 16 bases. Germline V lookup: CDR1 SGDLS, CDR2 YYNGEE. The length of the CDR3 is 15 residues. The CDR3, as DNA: TGTGCCAGCAGTGGCGGCGGCACGGTGAATCAGCCCCAGCATTTT. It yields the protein CASSGGGTVNQPQHF.

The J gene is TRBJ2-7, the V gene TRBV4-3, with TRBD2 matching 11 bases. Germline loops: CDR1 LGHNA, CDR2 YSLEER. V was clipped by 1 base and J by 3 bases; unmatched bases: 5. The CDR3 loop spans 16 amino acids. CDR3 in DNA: TGCGCCAGCAGCCAAGCAGTAGCGGGAGGGAACTACGAGCAGTACTTC. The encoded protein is CASSQAVAGGNYEQYF.

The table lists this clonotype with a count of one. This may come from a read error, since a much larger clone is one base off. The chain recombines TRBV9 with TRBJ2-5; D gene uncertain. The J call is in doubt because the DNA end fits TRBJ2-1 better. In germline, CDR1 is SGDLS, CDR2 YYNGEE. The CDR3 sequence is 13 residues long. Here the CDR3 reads CASSVADQETQFF. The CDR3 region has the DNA TGTGCCAGCAGCGTAGCGGACCAAGAGACCCAGTTCTTC.